This is a list of T cell receptor beta chains from one sample in a study of cytomegalovirus exposure and HLA in healthy donors. Some clones are missing from TCRdb's copy, which holds only in-frame ones; the method was immunoSEQ multiplex PCR. Seen here are some 74,000 clones, 93% observed once, and the top ten hold 3% to 4%. Sequencing was done on a sample of PBMCs. These receptors were taken from a woman aged 25 to 39 in good health and CMV-seronegative. Each CDR3 is given with its conserved first and last residue. D genes are given only for firm matches. Only some rows state a clone size, as once, few, many or a class for expanded clones.

TRBV5-1	NA	TRBJ1-6	NA	TGCGCCAGCAGCTTGGTTGGGAGCTCCTATAATTCACCCCTCCACTTT	CASSLVGSSYNSPLHF
TRBV6-1	NA	TRBJ1-4	NA	TGTGCCAGCAGTGAGCCCGGGGCTAATGAAAAACTGTTTTTT	CASSEPGANEKLFF
TRBV27	TRBD1	TRBJ1-5	NA	TGTGCCAGCAGTCCAGACAGGGCTCCTTATCAGCCCCAGCATTTT	CASSPDRAPYQPQHF
TRBV19	TRBD1	TRBJ2-6	NA	TGTGCCAGTAGTATCGGACAGGGGTTAATGTCCTCGGGGGCCAACGTCCTGACTTTC	CASSIGQGLMSSGANVLTF
TRBV5-1	TRBD2	TRBJ2-1	NA	TGCGCCAGCAGCCTGCCGGGACTAGCGGGAGCGGGGAATGAGCAGTTCTTC	CASSLPGLAGAGNEQFF
TRBV27	TRBD1	TRBJ1-1	NA	TGTGCCAGCCGCCCCCAGGGGGCGATGATTTTCGGAGCTTTCTTT	CASRPQGAMIFGAFF
TRBV6-1	TRBD1	TRBJ1-2	NA	TGTGCCAGCGCCAAGGGCAGGGGGCAGGAAGGCTACACCTTC	CASAKGRGQEGYTF
TRBV9	NA	TRBJ2-3	NA	TGTGCCAGCAGCGTAGTCGGAGATACGCAGTATTTT	CASSVVGDTQYF
TRBV19	TRBD1	TRBJ2-1	NA	TGTGCCAGTAGTCCCCGACGGACAGGGGGCAATGAGCAGTTCTTC	CASSPRRTGGNEQFF
TRBV9	NA	TRBJ2-6	NA	TGTGCCAGCAGCGTAACTACTACGACTAGAAACACTGGGGCCAACGTCCTGACTTTC	CASSVTTTTRNTGANVLTF
TRBV28	NA	TRBJ1-2	few	TGTGCCAGCAGGGCTCCTCTAGGGCGGGCCGTTGATGGCTACACCTTC	CASRAPLGRAVDGYTF
TRBV28	NA	TRBJ2-7	few	TGTGCCAGCAGGGAGGCAGTAGCCTACGAGCAGTACTTC	CASREAVAYEQYF
TRBV4-2	TRBD2	TRBJ2-2	NA	TGTGCCAGCAGCCAAGGAAAAACTAGCGGGGTCGATGGACCCGGGGAGCTGTTTTTT	CASSQGKTSGVDGPGELFF
TRBV5-1	NA	TRBJ2-7	NA	TGCGCCAGCAGCTTGGCTGGAGACCTCGAGCAGTACTTC	CASSLAGDLEQYF
TRBV4-1	NA	TRBJ1-4	NA	TGCGCCAGCAGCCAAGTCGGGGGAACTAATGAAAAACTGTTTTTT	CASSQVGGTNEKLFF
TRBV7-9	NA	TRBJ2-1	NA	TGTGCCAGCAGCCCCTCTTTGGAGCAGTTCTTC	CASSPSLEQFF
TRBV6-1	TRBD2	TRBJ2-7	once	TGTGCCAGCAGTGAGAGGACTAGCCGAAGCTCCTACGAGCAGTACTTC	CASSERTSRSSYEQYF
TRBV9	TRBD1	TRBJ1-2	NA	TGTGCCAGCAGCGTAGCAGGGGGCGCTGGCTACACCTTC	CASSVAGGAGYTF
TRBV21-1	NA	TRBJ1-5	NA	TGTGCCAGCAGCAAACATTGCGGGGGCTGTCAGCCCCAGCATTTT	CASSKHCGGCQPQHF
TRBV7-9	NA	TRBJ2-2	NA	TGTGCCAGCAGCCATAACACCGGGGAGCTGTTTTTT	CASSHNTGELFF
TRBV5-1	TRBD2	TRBJ2-1	once	TGCGCCAGCAGCTTGGCGGGCGGGGGAAACAATGAGCAGTTCTTC	CASSLAGGGNNEQFF
TRBV27	TRBD1	TRBJ1-5	NA	TGTGCCAGCAGTGCCTGGACAGGACCGCATCAGCCCCAGCATTTT	CASSAWTGPHQPQHF
TRBV14	NA	TRBJ2-5	NA	TGTGCCAGCAGCCGAAGAGGAGAGACCCAGTACTTC	CASSRRGETQYF
TRBV10-3	TRBD2	TRBJ2-2	NA	TGTGCCATCAGCGGGGGGGTTACCGGGGAGCTGTTTTTT	CAISGGVTGELFF
TRBV5-6	TRBD1	TRBJ2-2	NA	TGTGCCAGCAGCAGGACAGGGATAAACACCGGGGAGCTGTTTTTT	CASSRTGINTGELFF
TRBV9	NA	TRBJ1-1	NA	TGTGCCAGCAGCGGGGGGAGGACTGAAGCTTTCTTT	CASSGGRTEAFF
TRBV6-1	NA	TRBJ2-7	NA	TGTGCCAGCAGTGAAGGGGTCGCCCAGGACGAGCAGTACTTC	CASSEGVAQDEQYF
TRBV7-9	NA	TRBJ2-1	NA	TGTGCCAGCAGCCTAAGAGGTGAGGCGTTAGGTGAGCAGTTCTTC	CASSLRGEALGEQFF
TRBV21-1	NA	TRBJ1-1	NA	TGTGCCAGCAGCAAAGTTCGGGGGAGGAGATGGTGGGGTTTTTGGACTGAAGCTTTCTTT	CASSKVRGRRWWGFWTEAFF
TRBV9	TRBD1	TRBJ1-2	NA	TGTGCCAGCAGCGGAGGCCAGGGACAGCGGGTTTATGGCTACACCTTC	CASSGGQGQRVYGYTF
TRBV5-6	NA	TRBJ2-7	NA	TGTGCCAGCAGCCGTCAAACCGGGGCCTACGAGCAGTACTTC	CASSRQTGAYEQYF
TRBV30	NA	TRBJ2-1	once	TGTGCCTGGAGTCTGAGGGATGGGAGGAAGCAGTTCTTC	CAWSLRDGRKQFF
TRBV7-2	TRBD1	TRBJ1-2	NA	TGTGCCAGCAGCGCCCGGGACAGATCCTATGGCTACACCTTC	CASSARDRSYGYTF
TRBV19	NA	TRBJ1-4	once	TGTGCCAGTAGTATGCGTGAAAAACTGTTTTTT	CASSMREKLFF
TRBV9	TRBD1	TRBJ1-4	NA	TGTGCCAGCAGCGCCCTGGACAGGGCTAATGAAAAACTGTTTTTT	CASSALDRANEKLFF
TRBV19	TRBD2	TRBJ2-7	NA	TGTGCCAGTAGTCTCAGACTAGCGGGGGGCCACGAGCAGTACTTC	CASSLRLAGGHEQYF
TRBV7-9	NA	TRBJ1-6	NA	TGTGCCAGCAGCTTAGAGCAGGGGCGCGGAGCACCCCTCCACTTT	CASSLEQGRGAPLHF
TRBV25-1	TRBD2	TRBJ2-1	once	TGTGCCAGCGGCCAGACTAGCGGGAGGGGCAGGGAGCAGTTCTTC	CASGQTSGRGREQFF
TRBV5-4	NA	TRBJ1-1	NA	TGTGCCAGCAGCTTGGGACATCGGAACACTGAAGCTTTCTTT	CASSLGHRNTEAFF
TRBV9	NA	TRBJ2-7	NA	TGTGCCAGCAGCCTAAACAGGGGGGGCTACGAGCAGTACTTC	CASSLNRGGYEQYF
TRBV5-1	NA	TRBJ2-3	NA	TGCGCCAGCAGCCGGGATCAGGGCACAGATACGCAGTATTTT	CASSRDQGTDTQYF
TRBV28	NA	TRBJ1-1	NA	TGTGCCAGCGTCAGTTTACGGGGGGCGGGTACTGAAGCTTTCTTT	CASVSLRGAGTEAFF
TRBV11-2	NA	TRBJ1-3	NA	TGTGCCAGCAGCCCTACGGGGGGCACCATATATTTT	CASSPTGGTIYF
TRBV5-6	TRBD2	TRBJ2-3	NA	TGTGCCAGCAGCGCAATGGGACGACTAGCGGACACAGATACGCAGTATTTT	CASSAMGRLADTDTQYF
TRBV7-9	TRBD2	TRBJ2-1	once	TGTGCCAGCAGCGGTCGAGGAGCGGGAAGTGGATACAATGAGCAGTTCTTC	CASSGRGAGSGYNEQFF
TRBV10-2	TRBD1	TRBJ2-7	NA	TGCGCCAGCAGTCAGACAGGGGGGGAGCAGTACTTC	CASSQTGGEQYF
TRBV6-5	TRBD1	TRBJ1-1	NA	TGTGCCAGCAGTGAACAGGGGTACACTGAAGCTTTCTTT	CASSEQGYTEAFF
TRBV9	TRBD1	TRBJ1-1	NA	TGTGCCAGCAGCGGACGGACAGGGAACACTGAAGCTTTCTTT	CASSGRTGNTEAFF
TRBV2	NA	TRBJ1-1	NA	TGTGCCAGCATACAGGGCGGAAGGACTGAAGCTTTCTTT	CASIQGGRTEAFF
TRBV5-1	NA	TRBJ1-3	NA	TGCGCCAGCAGCTTGGTGCGCACAGGGATGGAAAACACCATATATTTT	CASSLVRTGMENTIYF
TRBV27	TRBD2	TRBJ2-7	NA	TGTGCCAGCAGTACAAGGACTAGCGGGAGTTATTACGAGCAGTACTTC	CASSTRTSGSYYEQYF
TRBV6-1	TRBD1	TRBJ1-5	NA	TGTGCCAGCAGTGCCCTCCGGACAGGAAATCAGCCCCAGCATTTT	CASSALRTGNQPQHF
TRBV5-1	TRBD1	TRBJ2-7	NA	TGCGCCAGCAGCTTGAGTTGGGGACAGATATTCTACGAGCAGTACTTC	CASSLSWGQIFYEQYF
TRBV7-5	NA	TRBJ1-3	NA	TGTGTCAGAAGCCAGGGATTTTCTGGAAACACCATATATTTT	CVRSQGFSGNTIYF
TRBV27	NA	TRBJ1-4	NA	TGTGCCAGCAGTGCATTAGGGGATGGTAATGAAAAACTGTTTTTT	CASSALGDGNEKLFF